Following are 6 T cell receptor beta chains from one sample sequenced in a study of response to subunit inactivated influenza vaccine. TCRdb reprocessed the RT-PCR reads via MiXCR and lists one record per CDR3 protein. The repertoire holds about 520,000 distinct CDR3 sequences, with roughly 27% as singletons. The sequenced sample was CD4+ T cells sorted from PBMCs, obtained approximately 5 days after vaccination. These receptors were obtained from a man aged 45-65 years who received an inactivated influenza vaccine.

V gene TRBV20-1 combines with J gene TRBJ1-6; possibly TRBD1 for D (6 bases). This CDR3 comprises 16 residues. Looked up from germline, CDR1 is DFQATT and CDR2 is SNEGSKA (reference sequence). CDR3 sequence reads: CSAAYGGHSYNSPLHF. CDR3 DNA sequence: TGCAGCGCCGCCTACGGGGGGCACTCCTATAATTCACCCCTCCACTTT.

V gene TRBV7-2 combines with J gene TRBJ1-5, with a weak D call TRBD1 (5 bases). Germline V gene data show CDR1 as SGHTA and CDR2 as FQGNSA. The CDR3 is 17 amino acids. V lost 3 bases to trimming and J lost 0 bases, with 15 bases between them. In DNA form, the CDR3 reads TGTGCCAGCAGCTTGGACACGAGATCCTATAGCAATCAGCCCCAGCATTTT. Protein sequence: CASSLDTRSYSNQPQHF. Full variable domain (outside the CDR3, taken from reference TRBV7-2 and TRBJ1-5): GAGVSQSPSNKVTEKGKDVELRCDPISGHTALYWYRQSLGQGLEFLIYFQGNSAPDKSGLPSDRFSAERTGGSVSTLTIQRTQQEDSAVYLCASSLDTRSYSNQPQHFGDGTRLSIL.

This clonotype was recorded a few times. The genes are TRBV5-5 and TRBJ1-2; TRBD1 matches at 8 bases. Per germline, CDR1 SGHKS and CDR2 YYEKEE (reference sequence). The CDR3 contains 13 residues. The V gene end was trimmed by 4 bases and the J gene end by 6 bases; junction bases not matched to a gene: 5. CDR3 in DNA: TGTGCCAGCAGCAACCCGACAGGGGATGGCTACACCTTC. The encoded protein is CASSNPTGDGYTF.

The J gene is TRBJ2-3, the V gene TRBV10-3; D is perhaps TRBD2 (6 bases). CDR3 length equals 13 residues. V was trimmed by 10 bases and J by 4 bases, leaving 15 bases between them. Germline CDR1 reads ENHRY; CDR2 reads SYGVKD. The CDR3 nucleotides are TGTGCCAGCTCCCGCGGGGTCTCAGATACGCAGTATTTT. Translated: CASSRGVSDTQYF.

The CDR3 protein is CASSLPQLAGRMTDTQYF. In DNA form, the CDR3 reads TGTGCCAGCAGCTTACCCCAACTAGCGGGGAGGATGACAGATACGCAGTATTTT. The J gene is TRBJ2-3, the V gene TRBV11-2; 10 positions agree with TRBD2. V trimming: 2 bases; J trimming: 3 bases; junction bases outside the gene matches: 11. Germline CDR1 and CDR2: SGHAT and FQNNGV. CDR3 length: 18 residues.

The gene calls are TRBV4-2 and TRBJ2-1, with D hard to call. V was trimmed by 0 bases and J by 0 bases, leaving 9 bases between them. CDR3 length: 16 amino acids. Germline V CDR1 and CDR2: LGHNA, YNFKEQ. DNA of the CDR3: TGTGCCAGCAGCCAAGATAGGGTTGGCTCCTACAATGAGCAGTTCTTC. Protein: CASSQDRVGSYNEQFF.